These 18 T cell receptor beta chains originate from one sample sequenced in a study of blood T cell repertoires in COVID-19. Clones were sequenced by immunoSEQ multiplex PCR, and TCRdb holds only the in-frame ones, with some missing. This table has about 260,000 clones, over 75% appearing once. Specimen: PBMCs or T cells enriched from blood (not recorded which). These receptors originate from a woman in her thirties or forties who had been exposed to COVID-19.

The chain uses TRBV19 and TRBJ1-1; 9 bases fit TRBD1. V lost 6 bases, J lost 3 bases, and 14 bases stayed unmatched. The CDR3 contains 17 residues. CDR1 and CDR2 from the germline V gene are LNHDA and SQIVND (reference sequence). The DNA for the CDR3 is TGTGCCAGTAGCCCACGAGACAGGGGGTATTTTGACACTGAAGCTTTCTTT. Encoded protein: CASSPRDRGYFDTEAFF.

The chain has TRBV7-8 and TRBJ1-1, with D tentatively TRBD1 (5 bases). V was cut by 5 bases and J by 0 bases, with 13 bases left in between. Germline-derived CDR1 and CDR2 are SGHVS and FQNEAQ. This CDR3 contains 15 residues. This CDR3 reads CASSMTDLLNTEAFF. Here the CDR3 DNA reads TGTGCCAGCAGCATGACAGACTTACTGAACACTGAAGCTTTCTTT. Supplemented by reference TRBV7-8 and TRBJ1-1, the full variable domain reads GAGVSQSPRYKVAKRGQDVALRCDPISGHVSLFWYQQALGQGPEFLTYFQNEAQLDKSGLPSDRFFAERPEGSVSTLKIQRTQQEDSAVYLCASSMTDLLNTEAFFGQGTRLTVV.

The rearrangement uses TRBV7-6 and TRBJ2-7; 7 positions match TRBD2. CDR1 is SGHVS and CDR2 is FNYEAQ in the germline V gene. The CDR3 has 16 amino acids. V was clipped by 0 bases and J by 5 bases; unmatched bases: 10. The CDR3 protein is CASSLAVAAGDHEQYF. The CDR3 bases are TGTGCCAGCAGCTTAGCGGTAGCGGCGGGGGATCACGAGCAGTACTTC.

J is TRBJ2-5 and V is TRBV5-1; TRBD2 aligns across 12 bases. The CDR3 is 18 residues long. Germline CDR1 reads SGHRS; CDR2 reads YFSETQ. V lost 5 bases, J lost 1 base, and 12 bases stayed unmatched. The CDR3 coding sequence is TGCGCCAGCAGAAGGTCTACTAGCGGGGGGCTTCTCCAAGAGACCCAGTACTTC. This encodes CASRRSTSGGLLQETQYF.

Notes on this clone: One end of the junction varies from germline; a read error may be responsible. The J gene is TRBJ2-1, the V gene TRBV7-7; TRBD2 aligns across 8 bases. This CDR3 has 15 residues. Germline V gene sequence: CDR1 SSHAT, CDR2 FNYEAQ (reference sequence). The CDR3 sequence is CASSRAGTRANEQFF. The CDR3 bases are TGTGCTAGCAGTAGAGCCGGGACTAGAGCCAATGAGCAGTTCTTC.

This clone has just a few counts. At the DNA level, this CDR3 is encoded by other sequences in the same sample as well. The rearrangement links TRBV5-1 to TRBJ1-1, with no clear D. Trimming removed 0 bases from V and 1 base from J, with 4 bases in between. The CDR3 has 13 residues. The germline gives CDR1 SGHRS, CDR2 YFSETQ. The CDR3, as DNA: TGCGCCAGCAGCTTGGGAGGGAACACTGAAGCTTTCTTT. This gives the protein CASSLGGNTEAFF.

A single count supports this clone. The genes are TRBV4-2 and TRBJ2-2; tentatively, D is TRBD1 (5 bases). CDR1 and CDR2 from the germline V gene are LGHNA and YNFKEQ. Trimming stripped 4 bases from V and 7 bases from J, with 13 bases between. This CDR3 is 14 amino acids long. CDR3 in DNA: TGTGCCAGCAGCCCTTCCAGGGTAGACGGGGAGCTGTTTTTT. Translating gives CASSPSRVDGELFF.

This clone was detected only a few times. The chain recombines TRBV16 with TRBJ1-1; 7 nucleotides match TRBD1. The CDR3 consists of 13 residues. The germline V gene encodes CDR1 KGHSY and CDR2 FQNENV. V was clipped by 3 bases and J by 8 bases; unmatched bases: 6. The CDR3 sequence is CASSHGTGAEAFF. The DNA for the CDR3 is TGTGCCAGCAGCCATGGAACAGGGGCCGAAGCTTTCTTT.

The CDR3 is CASSVGGQEEFF. DNA of the CDR3: TGTGCCAGCAGTGTGGGGGGGCAAGAGGAGTTCTTC. The chain is built from TRBV2 and TRBJ2-1; tentative D call: TRBD2 (7 bases). The CDR3 is made up of 12 amino acids. Trimming left V 4 bases short and J 14 bases short, with 15 bases between. The germline V gene encodes CDR1 SNHLY and CDR2 FYNNEI.

This chain joins TRBV28 and TRBJ2-5, with TRBD2 matching over 12 bases. The germline V gene encodes CDR1 MDHEN and CDR2 SYDVKM. The CDR3 has 16 amino acids. With V trimmed by 4 bases and J by 5 bases, 8 bases remained unmatched. The CDR3 spells CASSSDTLAGGETQYF. The CDR3 nucleotides are TGTGCCAGCAGTTCAGACACGCTAGCGGGGGGGGAGACCCAGTACTTC.

The chain links TRBV24-1 to TRBJ1-5; D gene unclear. Germline assignment: CDR1 KGHDR and CDR2 SFDVKD. V lost 2 bases, J lost 3 bases, and 13 bases lay in between. The CDR3 contains 16 residues. CDR3 loop: CATSDSSTSHNQPQHF. CDR3 DNA: TGTGCCACCAGTGATTCTAGCACATCCCACAATCAGCCCCAGCATTTT.

The CDR3 region is CASSEGQNTGELFF. The CDR3 DNA follows: TGTGCCAGCAGTGAGGGCCAAAACACCGGGGAGCTGTTTTTT. The chain has TRBV2 and TRBJ2-2; D is ambiguous. The V and J ends lost 3 bases and 2 bases respectively, with 7 bases between them. Germline V lookup: CDR1 SNHLY, CDR2 FYNNEI. The CDR3 covers 14 residues.

V and J are TRBV28 and TRBJ1-1, with unresolved D. CDR1 and CDR2 (germline): MDHEN, SYDVKM. This CDR3 spans 14 amino acids. Trimming removed 3 bases from V and 2 bases from J, with 10 bases in between. CDR3 coding DNA: TGTGCCAGCAGTTTTTCGGGGTCCAACACTGAAGCTTTCTTT. This encodes CASSFSGSNTEAFF.

This sequence joins TRBV9 and TRBJ1-2; weak D call: TRBD1 (6 bases). The CDR3 spans 13 residues. Deletions cut 1 base from V and 7 bases from J, with 11 bases between. CDR1 and CDR2 (germline): SGDLS, YYNGEE. The CDR3 bases are TGTGCCAGCAGCGTATCAGGGGCCAGTGGCTACACCTTC. It specifies CASSVSGASGYTF.

The CDR3 spells CASSFSLAGTNEQFF. CDR3 coding DNA: TGTGCCAGCAGCTTTTCACTAGCGGGTACAAATGAGCAGTTCTTC. The V and J genes are TRBV5-5 and TRBJ2-1, with 9 bases aligning to TRBD2. Germline CDR1 and CDR2: SGHKS and YYEKEE (reference sequence). The ends lost 2 bases at V and 7 bases at J; junction bases unmatched: 7. This CDR3 spans 15 amino acids.

The chain has TRBV5-4 and TRBJ2-6; 7 bases are a match to TRBD2. The CDR3 length is 17 residues. V shed 1 base and J 0 bases; nucleotides not matched to a gene: 4. Germline CDR1 SGHNT, CDR2 YYREEE (reference sequence). DNA for the CDR3: TGTGCCAGCAGCTTGTTGGGCGGGAGCTCTGGGGCCAACGTCCTGACTTTC. Protein: CASSLLGGSSGANVLTF.

V gene TRBV2 combines with J gene TRBJ1-2, with D unresolved. CDR3 length equals 14 residues. With 3 bases removed from V and 4 bases from J, the gap between germline ends came to 12 bases. The germline V gene encodes CDR1 SNHLY and CDR2 FYNNEI. For the CDR3, the DNA is TGTGCCAGCAGTGAGAGCGGCAGCAGCTATGGCTACACCTTC. Its translation is CASSESGSSYGYTF.

This clone was observed a single time. The rearrangement joins TRBV7-2 to TRBJ1-4; TRBD1 is a possible D gene (6 bases). From germline, CDR1 is SGHTA and CDR2 FQGNSA. Trimming stripped 1 base from V and 7 bases from J, with 19 bases between. The CDR3 is made up of 17 amino acids. CDR3 region: CASSLDREGEGGEKLFF. In DNA, the CDR3 is TGTGCCAGCAGCTTAGACAGGGAAGGTGAGGGTGGTGAAAAACTGTTTTTT.